What follows describes a single TCR beta chain. The entry originates in a study of T-cell reconstitution after alpha-beta-depleted transplantation in children. With 5 bases removed from V and 3 bases from J, the gap between germline ends came to 14 bases. The CDR3 length is 14 residues. Germline V gene lookup returns CDR1 KGHSH and CDR2 LQKENI. Researchers prepared the TCRbeta library using unique molecular identifiers, the study reports. In TCRdb, the PCR reads were re-called with MiXCR into one record per CDR3 protein. The sample holds about 610,000 distinct CDR3 sequences, 10% to 13% seen once. The chain is built from TRBV18 and TRBJ2-7, with D possibly being TRBD2 (5 bases). Sequencing used PBMCs from the stem cell graft donor, obtained from the stem cell graft. The source of this sequence is a human donor who donated a stem cell graft to a child with acute myeloid leukemia. Written as DNA, the CDR3 is TGTGCCAGCTCAGGAAAGGGAGTTGGCTACGAGCAGTACTTC. Translated: CASSGKGVGYEQYF.